Shown below are 20 T cell receptor beta chains from a single sample sequenced in a study of blood T cell repertoires in COVID-19. The assay was immunoSEQ multiplex PCR, and TCRdb's table has in-frame clones only and misses some. The data show fewer than 55,000 clones, approximately 85% seen once. The sequenced material came from peripheral blood. The source of these receptors is a woman aged 60 to 75 with acute or convalescent COVID-19.

The rearrangement joins TRBV15 to TRBJ2-1; D possibly corresponds to TRBD1 (6 bases). CDR3 length: 17 residues. Germline V gene sequence: CDR1 LNHNV, CDR2 YYDKDF (reference sequence). V lost 0 bases, J lost 3 bases, and 15 bases lay in between. As DNA, the CDR3 is TGTGCCACCAGCAGAGATTCACTCCGGGACAACTACAATGAGCAGTTCTTC. This encodes CATSRDSLRDNYNEQFF.

The V call is TRBV4-1, the J call TRBJ1-2; D might be TRBD1 (5 bases). The germline gives CDR1 MGHRA, CDR2 YSYEKL. V dropped 6 bases and J dropped 2 bases, with 16 bases sitting between them. This CDR3 is 15 amino acids long. The CDR3 sequence is CASRAIGGGNYGYTF. The CDR3 DNA is TGCGCCAGCAGGGCGATTGGGGGGGGGAACTATGGCTACACCTTC.

V usage is TRBV11-3 and J usage is TRBJ2-7; 8 bases match TRBD1. V shed 0 bases, J shed 3 bases, and the junction held 7 bases outside the gene matches. The CDR3 has 16 amino acids. CDR1 is SGHNT, CDR2 YENEEA, per germline. The CDR3 sequence is CASSLDGTGGGYEQYF. The CDR3 DNA follows: TGTGCCAGCAGCTTAGACGGTACAGGGGGTGGCTACGAGCAGTACTTC.

The V gene is TRBV5-1, the J gene TRBJ1-1; D is undetermined. V lost 4 bases, J lost 1 base, and 8 bases lay in between. Per the germline V gene, CDR1 is SGHRS and CDR2 is YFSETQ. CDR3 length equals 13 residues. CDR3 sequence: CASSRQENTEAFF. The CDR3 nucleotides are TGCGCCAGCAGCCGGCAGGAGAACACTGAAGCTTTCTTT. Together with reference TRBV5-1 and TRBJ1-1, the CDR3 gives the full variable domain: KAGVTQTPRYLIKTRGQQVTLSCSPISGHRSVSWYQQTPGQGLQFLFEYFSETQRNKGNFPGRFSGRQFSNSRSEMNVSTLELGDSALYLCASSRQENTEAFFGQGTRLTVV.

The chain combines TRBV14 with TRBJ1-1; 11 bases match TRBD1. Germline values: CDR1 SGHDN, CDR2 FVKESK. This CDR3 is 16 amino acids long. V shed 2 bases, J shed 5 bases, and the junction held 7 bases outside the gene matches. CDR3 DNA sequence: TGTGCCAGCAGCCAATGGACAGGGGGCACTTGGACTGAAGCTTTCTTT. Amino acid sequence: CASSQWTGGTWTEAFF.

V is TRBV7-9 and J is TRBJ2-7, with TRBD1 matching 10 bases. The length of the CDR3 is 16 residues. Per the germline V gene, CDR1 is SEHNR and CDR2 is FQNEAQ (reference sequence). Trimming cost V 7 bases and J 8 bases; bases outside gene matches: 17. In DNA, the CDR3 is TGTGCCAGCACCTACTGGCCGGGGACAGGGGATGACAAGCAGTACTTC. Its protein product is CASTYWPGTGDDKQYF.

The rearrangement links TRBV29-1 to TRBJ1-2; D might be TRBD1 (5 bases). The CDR3 is 12 residues long. Trimming took off 4 bases at V and 0 bases at J, with 6 bases between the two ends. Germline V gene sequence: CDR1 SQVTM, CDR2 ANQGSEA. The CDR3 reads CSVGTTNYGYTF. The CDR3 DNA sequence: TGCAGCGTTGGGACAACTAACTATGGCTACACCTTC.

This rearrangement joins TRBV3-1 (or the pseudogene TRBV3-2) to TRBJ1-2; tentative D call: TRBD1 (6 bases). The CDR3 has 13 amino acids. The V end was cut by 6 bases, the J end by 8 bases, with 16 bases between. CDR1 and CDR2 from the germline V gene are LGHDT and YNNKEL (reference sequence). This chain's CDR3 is CASRATSRGGYTF. The CDR3 DNA reads TGTGCCAGCAGGGCGACATCCAGGGGAGGCTACACCTTC.

This sequence joins TRBV28 and TRBJ2-6; 7 bases are shared with TRBD1. Per the germline V gene, CDR1 is MDHEN and CDR2 is SYDVKM. The V and J ends lost 6 bases and 1 base, in that order; junction bases with no gene match: 9. The CDR3 sequence is 17 residues long. Here the CDR3 reads CASRVGGAGSGANVLTF. The CDR3 DNA is TGTGCCAGCAGGGTAGGGGGCGCGGGTTCTGGGGCCAACGTCCTGACTTTC.

The V call is TRBV25-1, the J call TRBJ1-2; possible D gene TRBD1, 6 bases. This CDR3 comprises 13 residues. With 6 bases removed from V and 0 bases from J, the gap between germline ends came to 8 bases. Germline values: CDR1 MGHDK, CDR2 SYGVNS. The CDR3 reads CASRDSANYGYTF. CDR3 nucleotide sequence: TGTGCCAGCAGGGACAGTGCTAACTATGGCTACACCTTC.

The sample holds one count of this clone. J is TRBJ1-4 and V is TRBV13, with 8 bases lining up with TRBD1. This CDR3 is built from 16 residues. Germline V gives CDR1 PRHDT, CDR2 FYEKMQ (reference sequence). Germline trimming cut 4 bases from V and 8 bases from J; bases unmatched to any gene: 12. CDR3 sequence reads: CASSSRSGGVREKLFF. The CDR3 nucleotides are TGTGCCAGCAGCTCCCGTTCAGGGGGCGTGCGGGAAAAACTGTTTTTT.

The J gene is TRBJ2-7, the V gene TRBV10-2; D is undetermined. Germline CDR1 reads WSHSY; CDR2 reads SAAADI. V lost 0 bases, J lost 6 bases, and 9 bases lay in between. The CDR3 extends over 13 amino acids. The CDR3 DNA reads as TGCGCCAGCAGTGAGTCTACAGTCAGCGAGCAGTACTTC. The encoded protein is CASSESTVSEQYF.

This chain connects TRBV18 to TRBJ2-3; 7 positions match TRBD2. J gave up 1 base and V 1 base, and 8 bases lay outside the gene matches. The germline gives CDR1 KGHSH, CDR2 LQKENI. The CDR3 totals 17 residues. The CDR3 sequence: CASSPQLAAVGTDTQYF. The CDR3 region has the DNA TGTGCCAGCTCACCACAGCTAGCGGCGGTCGGCACAGATACGCAGTATTTT. Using reference TRBV18 and TRBJ2-3 for the parts outside the CDR3, the full variable domain is NAGVMQNPRHLVRRRGQEARLRCSPMKGHSHVYWYRQLPEEGLKFMVYLQKENIIDESGMPKERFSAEFPKEGPSILRIQQVVRGDSAAYFCASSPQLAAVGTDTQYFGPGTRLTVL.

The chain is built from TRBV27 and TRBJ1-5; TRBD1 aligns across 7 bases. The CDR3 has 15 amino acids. V lost 4 bases and J lost 1; bases outside the gene matches: 4. Germline CDR1 reads MNHEY; CDR2 reads SMNVEV (reference sequence). The chain's CDR3 is CASSSAGGSNQPQHF. The CDR3 DNA reads as TGTGCCAGCAGTTCGGCAGGGGGAAGCAATCAGCCCCAGCATTTT.

This clone was counted only a few times. The CDR3 DNA reads as TGTGCCAGCAGCGAGGACAGGGCCTCTGGAAACACCATATATTTT. Translation: CASSEDRASGNTIYF. V is TRBV3-1 (or the pseudogene TRBV3-2) and J is TRBJ1-3; 8 bases fit TRBD1. Per the germline V gene, CDR1 is LGHDT and CDR2 is YNNKEL (reference sequence). The J segment lost 0 bases and the V segment lost 5 bases, leaving 3 bases of the junction unmatched. The CDR3 loop spans 15 amino acids.

This clone was observed once. The chain joins TRBV7-8 to TRBJ1-5, with 8 bases aligning to TRBD1. The CDR3 is 15 residues long. The V and J ends lost 2 bases and 6 bases, in that order; junction bases with no gene match: 6. Germline CDR1 reads SGHVS; CDR2 reads FQNEAQ. The CDR3 loop is CASSLQGAVGQPQHF. CDR3 in DNA: TGTGCCAGCAGCTTACAGGGGGCGGTGGGTCAGCCCCAGCATTTT.

The genes are TRBV4-1 and TRBJ2-1; 12 bases are a match to TRBD2. There are 17 residues in the CDR3. Germline V gene data show CDR1 as MGHRA and CDR2 as YSYEKL. The junction had 3 bases not matched to a gene; V was cut back by 2 bases and J by 1 base. CDR3 in DNA: TGCGCCAGCAGCCAACGGACTAGCGGGACATCCTACAATGAGCAGTTCTTC. Protein: CASSQRTSGTSYNEQFF.

The V and J genes are TRBV7-3 and TRBJ1-3; perhaps TRBD1 as D (5 bases). CDR3 length: 13 residues. Germline CDR1 is SGHTA and CDR2 is FQGTGA. V was pared by 5 bases and J by 4 bases, with 9 bases between. The CDR3 protein is CASSMTAGNTIYF. The CDR3 region has the DNA TGTGCCAGCAGCATGACAGCCGGAAACACCATATATTTT.

This chain joins TRBV6-1 and TRBJ1-2, with D unresolved. The CDR3 has 16 amino acids. The germline CDR1 and CDR2 sequences are MNHNS and SASEGT. Between the trimmed V and J ends, which lost 2 bases and 4 bases, there was a span of 17 bases. The CDR3 DNA sequence: TGTGCCAGCAGTGAATTAGTGGGCGATAGATCCTATGGCTACACCTTC. This encodes CASSELVGDRSYGYTF.

CDR3 DNA: TGTGCCAGCAGCCCGGGACAGGGACAGGCAGAGACCCAGTACTTC. Protein product: CASSPGQGQAETQYF. V gene TRBV5-5 combines with J gene TRBJ2-5; 9 positions match TRBD1. J gave up 4 bases and V 4 bases, and 8 bases lay outside the gene matches. Germline V gives CDR1 SGHKS, CDR2 YYEKEE (reference sequence). This CDR3 spans 15 amino acids.